This entry is about one T cell receptor beta chain. The sample originates from a study of shared clonotypes between healthy human individuals. The assay was immunoSEQ multiplex PCR, and TCRdb's table has in-frame clones only and misses some. The sample records about 700,000 clones, just over 90% being singletons. The CDR3 is 14 residues long. Trimming pared 3 bases from V and 7 bases from J, leaving 15 bases between. CDR1 and CDR2 from the germline V gene are SEHNR and FQNEAQ (reference sequence). CD45RO-negative, CCR7-positively selected cells formed the naive CD8 fraction, excluding terminally differentiated effector memory CD45RA+ cells. All donors qualified as healthy HIV-negative adults and had experienced no recent acute infections or vaccinations.

The chain combines TRBV7-9 with TRBJ2-5; D may correspond to TRBD1 or TRBD2 (5 bases each). The TCR sequence derives from a man between 25 and 39 years old in good health. The sequenced sample consisted of naive CD8+ T cells sorted from blood. The CDR3 sequence: CASSFRGEPTTQYF. As DNA, the CDR3 is TGTGCCAGCAGCTTTCGAGGGGAACCTACGACCCAGTACTTC.